The sequence of this TCR beta chain was determined in a study of beta chain features in type 1 diabetes. A word on this clone: Its specificity is not known.

This CDR3 has 15 residues. V was shortened by 5 bases and J by 7 bases, with 18 bases between the two germline ends. Germline V gives CDR1 SGHNT, CDR2 YENEEA. Study-level findings and limits: Moderate but significant shortening of TCRB CDR3s was recorded in all four CD4+ subsets from Type 1 diabetes patients.

Sequenced material consisted of expressed TCRB transcripts (all of the isolated RNA was reverse transcribed). The data were produced by immunoSEQ multiplex PCR, yet TCRdb's version contains in-frame clones alone and is incomplete. The sample carries about 650,000 clones, around 11% recorded once. The sample comprised naive CD4+ T cells from blood. The chain recombines TRBV11-3 with TRBJ2-1; D perhaps matches TRBD2 (7 bases). The source is a man younger than 40 with type 1 diabetes. DNA for the CDR3: TGTGCCAGCAGCAAAAGGGGGGGGACGGAAAATGAGCAGTTCTTC. It is translated as CASSKRGGTENEQFF.